These 27 T cell receptor beta chains were sequenced from one sample in a study of blood T cell repertoires in COVID-19. Some clones are missing from TCRdb's copy, which holds only in-frame ones; the method was immunoSEQ multiplex PCR. The table has approximately 470,000 clones, 75% to 90% seen once. The sample was PBMCs or T cells enriched from blood (not recorded which). All receptors come from a woman aged 18 to 35 who had recovered from COVID-19.

CDR3 protein: CASSAQTGFSTDTQYF. DNA for the CDR3: TGTGCCAGCAGCGCCCAGACAGGGTTTTCCACAGATACGCAGTATTTT. The chain combines TRBV9 with TRBJ2-3; TRBD1 aligns across 7 bases. Germline CDR1 is SGDLS and CDR2 is YYNGEE. V shed 3 bases and J 2 bases; nucleotides not matched to a gene: 9. The CDR3 has 16 residues.

The chain employs TRBV11-3 and TRBJ2-2; 8 nucleotides match TRBD1. The germline V gene has CDR1 SGHNT and CDR2 YENEEA. J was trimmed by 4 bases and V by 9 bases; bases with no gene match: 4. The CDR3 spans 13 residues. The DNA for the CDR3 is TGTGCCAGTACTGACAGGGGCACCGGGGAGCTGTTTTTT. The encoded protein is CASTDRGTGELFF.

CDR3 residues: CASGGGNSPLHF. The CDR3 nucleotides read TGTGCCAGCGGGGGAGGTAATTCACCCCTCCACTTT. The chain combines TRBV6-5 with TRBJ1-6, with D perhaps matching TRBD1 (5 bases). Trimming stripped 8 bases from V and 6 bases from J, with 8 bases between. CDR1 is MNHEY and CDR2 is SVGAGI in the germline V gene. The CDR3 has 12 amino acids.

The genes are TRBV27 and TRBJ1-2; a possible D gene is TRBD1 (5 bases). CDR3 length: 14 residues. The V and J ends lost 3 bases and 5 bases respectively, with 13 bases between them. Germline CDR1 is MNHEY and CDR2 is SMNVEV (reference sequence). The CDR3 loop reads CASSFRGDPYGYTF. The CDR3 nucleotides are TGTGCCAGCAGTTTTCGGGGGGACCCTTATGGCTACACCTTC.

This chain connects TRBV5-5 to TRBJ1-1; 7 bases agree with TRBD1. This CDR3 has 15 residues. CDR1 is SGHKS and CDR2 is YYEKEE in the germline V gene (reference sequence). Trimming took 4 bases from V and 2 from J; bases not matched to a gene: 8. As DNA, the CDR3 is TGTGCCAGCAGCCCGGGCAACAGGGGAAACACTGAAGCTTTCTTT. Its translation: CASSPGNRGNTEAFF.

This chain connects TRBV3-1 (or the pseudogene TRBV3-2) to TRBJ1-1, with D hard to call. The CDR3 consists of 14 residues. V was cut by 0 bases and J by 1 base, with 6 bases left in between. CDR1 and CDR2 from the germline V gene are LGHDT and YNNKEL (reference sequence). The CDR3 bases are TGTGCCAGCAGCCAAGACGGTGGGAACACTGAAGCTTTCTTT. It yields the protein CASSQDGGNTEAFF.

This chain connects TRBV7-8 to TRBJ2-5; TRBD2 matches at 9 bases. This CDR3 is 15 amino acids long. J was trimmed by 2 bases and V by 5 bases; bases with no gene match: 6. CDR1 and CDR2 from the germline V gene are SGHVS and FQNEAQ. CDR3 coding DNA: TGTGCCAGCAGCCTACGCGGGGGGGGGCAAGAGACCCAGTACTTC. Its protein is CASSLRGGGQETQYF.

This rearrangement joins TRBV19 to TRBJ2-7; 8 nucleotides agree with TRBD1. V lost 0 bases, J lost 6 bases, and 1 base stayed unmatched. Germline-derived CDR1 and CDR2 are LNHDA and SQIVND (reference sequence). The CDR3 has 13 residues. The CDR3 DNA follows: TGTGCCAGTAGTATAGACGGGACAGGCGAGCAGTACTTC. Translating gives CASSIDGTGEQYF.

J is TRBJ1-1 and V is TRBV4-1; 7 bases fit TRBD1. The V gene end was trimmed by 4 bases and the J gene end by 5 bases; junction bases not matched to a gene: 4. Germline V gene sequence: CDR1 MGHRA, CDR2 YSYEKL. The CDR3 runs 13 residues. The chain's CDR3 is CASSLPQGTEAFF. CDR3 sequence (DNA): TGCGCCAGCAGCCTACCACAGGGGACTGAAGCTTTCTTT.

This clone was seen just once. The chain links TRBV5-1 to TRBJ1-2; 9 nucleotides align to TRBD1. The CDR3 sequence is 17 residues long. Unmatched junction bases numbered 10, after V lost 4 bases and J lost 0 bases. Germline V gene lookup returns CDR1 SGHRS and CDR2 YFSETQ. CDR3 sequence reads: CASSPTGGTNTNYGYTF. In DNA form, the CDR3 reads TGCGCCAGCAGCCCCACAGGGGGCACTAATACTAACTATGGCTACACCTTC.

The chain joins TRBV10-3 to TRBJ1-4, with TRBD1 identical over 10 bases. Losses at the gene ends were 2 bases for V and 8 bases for J; bases not matched to a gene: 8. The CDR3 consists of 16 residues. CDR1 ENHRY and CDR2 SYGVKD come from the germline V gene. Written as DNA, the CDR3 is TGTGCCATCAGTGAGGAATCCGGGACAGGGGTCGAAAAACTGTTTTTT. It codes for CAISEESGTGVEKLFF.

The chain links TRBV7-3 to TRBJ2-6; a possible D gene is TRBD1 (5 bases). From germline, CDR1 is SGHTA and CDR2 FQGTGA. V was shortened by 2 bases and J by 4 bases, with 6 bases between the two germline ends. The CDR3 loop spans 14 amino acids. The CDR3 here is CASSLQGGANVLTF. The CDR3 DNA reads TGTGCCAGCAGCTTACAGGGCGGGGCCAACGTCCTGACTTTC.

In its sample, this clone was seen a few times. Other DNA sequences from this sample encode an identical CDR3 as well. V gene TRBV2 combines with J gene TRBJ2-1; TRBD2 might be the D (6 bases). Deletions cut 9 bases from V and 4 bases from J, with 7 bases between. The germline V gene has CDR1 SNHLY and CDR2 FYNNEI. The CDR3 runs to 11 residues. CDR3 in amino acids: CASGGYNEQFF. The CDR3 DNA is TGTGCCAGTGGGGGGTACAATGAGCAGTTCTTC.

The J gene is TRBJ1-4, the V gene TRBV4-1; 11 bases align to TRBD1. The CDR3 loop spans 16 amino acids. Trimming took 5 bases from V and 8 from J; bases not matched to a gene: 10. CDR1 is MGHRA, CDR2 YSYEKL, per germline. The CDR3 loop reads CASSLPGQGVFEKLFF. The CDR3 DNA is TGCGCCAGCAGCTTGCCGGGACAGGGGGTTTTCGAAAAACTGTTTTTT.

V is TRBV19 and J is TRBJ2-7; 10 bases are shared with TRBD2. V lost 2 bases and J lost 7; bases outside the gene matches: 5. The length of the CDR3 is 14 residues. Germline-derived CDR1 and CDR2 are LNHDA and SQIVND (reference sequence). CDR3 region: CASSISGGAGEQYF. CDR3 bases: TGTGCCAGTAGTATAAGCGGGGGGGCGGGAGAGCAGTACTTC.

This clone appeared once. The chain combines TRBV4-2 with TRBJ2-5; 9 bases line up with TRBD1. J gave up 2 bases and V 4 bases, and 5 bases lay outside the gene matches. Germline CDR1 reads LGHNA; CDR2 reads YNFKEQ. The CDR3 has 15 amino acids. The CDR3 bases are TGTGCCAGCAGCCGGGACAGGGTGGGGCAAGAGACCCAGTACTTC. It specifies CASSRDRVGQETQYF.

The chain couples TRBV28 to TRBJ1-5; weak D call: TRBD1 (6 bases). The length of the CDR3 is 12 residues. Germline CDR1 reads MDHEN; CDR2 reads SYDVKM. CDR3 DNA: TGTGCGGGACAACAGGGCGATCAGCCCCAGCATTTT. Its translation: CAGQQGDQPQHF.

This chain links TRBV19 with TRBJ2-5, with 11 bases aligning to TRBD2. The junction had 12 bases not matched to a gene; V was cut back by 1 base and J by 5 bases. The CDR3 contains 18 residues. Per the germline V gene, CDR1 is LNHDA and CDR2 is SQIVND (reference sequence). The CDR3: CASSIVVGSGGARETQYF. CDR3 DNA: TGTGCCAGTAGTATAGTCGTCGGTAGCGGGGGGGCCCGGGAGACCCAGTACTTC.

The rearrangement joins TRBV30 to TRBJ1-1; D ambiguous. V gave up 3 bases and J gave up 1 base, with 12 bases separating them. This CDR3 is 14 amino acids long. The germline CDR1 and CDR2 sequences are GTSNPN and SVGIG (reference sequence). As DNA, the CDR3 is TGTGCCTGGAGGACTGGTTCGGGGAACACTGAAGCTTTCTTT. Its protein product is CAWRTGSGNTEAFF.

The V and J genes are TRBV12-3 or TRBV12-4 and TRBJ1-2; unclear D gene. This CDR3 has 13 amino acids. With 7 bases removed from V and 2 bases from J, the gap between germline ends came to 11 bases. The CDR3 nucleotides are TGTGCCAGCACCCCCCTTTTGAACTATGGCTACACCTTC. Its translation: CASTPLLNYGYTF.

The rearrangement uses TRBV18 and TRBJ1-1; 8 bases align to TRBD1. Germline CDR1 is KGHSH and CDR2 is LQKENI. CDR3 length equals 16 residues. Trimming at V came to 3 bases and at J to 0 bases, leaving 6 bases not matched to a gene. The CDR3 sequence: CASSPQGATMNTEAFF. CDR3 nucleotides: TGTGCCAGCTCACCCCAGGGGGCGACGATGAACACTGAAGCTTTCTTT.

This clone showed up just once. J is TRBJ2-1 and V is TRBV4-2, with 12 bases matching TRBD2. With V trimmed by 0 bases and J by 4 bases, 1 base remained unmatched. The CDR3 is made up of 16 amino acids. Germline-derived CDR1 and CDR2 are LGHNA and YNFKEQ. The CDR3 loop is CASSQETSGGYNEQFF. The CDR3 bases are TGTGCCAGCAGCCAAGAAACTAGCGGGGGGTACAATGAGCAGTTCTTC.

This chain uses TRBV18 with TRBJ1-5; D call uncertain. CDR3 size: 13 residues. Germline values: CDR1 KGHSH, CDR2 LQKENI. The V end was cut by 6 bases, the J end by 0 bases, with 6 bases between. This CDR3 is CASSSDSNQPQHF. The CDR3 DNA follows: TGTGCCAGCTCTAGTGATAGCAATCAGCCCCAGCATTTT.

V and J are TRBV12-3 or TRBV12-4 and TRBJ1-1; D remains unclear. The CDR3 runs to 13 residues. Trimming pared 1 base from V and 7 bases from J, leaving 10 bases between. In nucleotides, the CDR3 is TGTGCCAGCAGTTTAGTCCGAGGGATTGAAGCTTTCTTT. Translation: CASSLVRGIEAFF.

This sequence joins TRBV19 and TRBJ2-5; D is perhaps TRBD1 (5 bases). Germline V gives CDR1 LNHDA, CDR2 SQIVND (reference sequence). This CDR3 has 14 amino acids. V was pared by 3 bases and J by 1 base, with 9 bases between. The CDR3, as DNA: TGTGCCAGTAGTATGGGGCGGTTCCAAGAGACCCAGTACTTC. Translating gives CASSMGRFQETQYF. The variable domain in full, with the rest retrieved from reference TRBV19 and TRBJ2-5, is DGGITQSPKYLFRKEGQNVTLSCEQNLNHDAMYWYRQDPGQGLRLIYYSQIVNDFQKGDIAEGYSVSREKKESFPLTVTSAQKNPTAFYLCASSMGRFQETQYFGPGTRLLVL.

J is TRBJ1-1 and V is TRBV2; possibly TRBD1 for D (5 bases). The CDR3 contains 14 residues. From germline, CDR1 is SNHLY and CDR2 FYNNEI. With 6 bases removed from V and 3 bases from J, the gap between germline ends came to 14 bases. In nucleotides, the CDR3 is TGTGCCAGCAGGGGAGGGGTAAGCGACACTGAAGCTTTCTTT. It codes for CASRGGVSDTEAFF.

The V and J genes are TRBV30 and TRBJ1-6; D is ambiguous. The V end was cut by 2 bases, the J end by 6 bases, with 8 bases between. Germline CDR1 reads GTSNPN; CDR2 reads SVGIG (reference sequence). There are 13 residues in the CDR3. The CDR3 loop reads CAWSPRINSPLHF. The CDR3 region has the DNA TGTGCCTGGAGTCCCAGGATTAATTCACCCCTCCACTTT.